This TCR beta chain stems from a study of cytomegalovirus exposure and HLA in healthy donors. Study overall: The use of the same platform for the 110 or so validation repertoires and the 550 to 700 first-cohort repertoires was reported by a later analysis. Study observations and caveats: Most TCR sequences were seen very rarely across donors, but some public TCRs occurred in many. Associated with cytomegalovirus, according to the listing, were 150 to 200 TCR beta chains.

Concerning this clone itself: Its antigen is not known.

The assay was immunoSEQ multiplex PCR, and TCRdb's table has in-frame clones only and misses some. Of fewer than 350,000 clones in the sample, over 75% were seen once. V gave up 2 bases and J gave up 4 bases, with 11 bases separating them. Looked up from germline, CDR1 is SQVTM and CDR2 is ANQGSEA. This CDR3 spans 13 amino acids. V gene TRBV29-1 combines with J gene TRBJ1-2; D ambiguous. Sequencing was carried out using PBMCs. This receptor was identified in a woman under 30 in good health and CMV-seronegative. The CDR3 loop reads CSVELAGSYGYTF. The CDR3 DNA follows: TGCAGCGTTGAACTGGCGGGAAGCTATGGCTACACCTTC.